This T cell receptor (beta chain) was retrieved from a study of cytomegalovirus exposure and HLA in healthy donors. Per germline, CDR1 MNHEY and CDR2 SVGAGI. The CDR3 loop spans 13 amino acids. Losses at the gene ends were 6 bases for V and 6 bases for J; bases not matched to a gene: 4. The table lists this clone with a count of one. The PCR used 60 Vbeta and 13 Jbeta primers. Using immunoSEQ multiplex PCR, the repertoire was profiled, and TCRdb retains in-frame clones only, with some absent. The top ten hold over 1.5% of the sample, which has hundreds of thousands of clones, about 80% seen once. The TCR originated in a male donor in good health and CMV-seronegative. The rearrangement joins TRBV6-5 to TRBJ2-2; TRBD1 matches at 7 bases. Sequencing was performed on PBMCs. The CDR3 protein is CASSTGVPGELFF. The CDR3 DNA follows: TGTGCCAGCAGCACAGGGGTCCCCGGGGAGCTGTTTTTT.